The 27 T cell receptor beta chains reported below all come from one sample, sequenced in a study of graft-versus-host responses after intestinal transplantation. Some clones are missing from TCRdb's copy, which holds only in-frame ones; the method was immunoSEQ multiplex PCR. This sample yields tens of thousands of clones, of which over 75% are seen a single time; 0.5% belongs to the top ten. The antigens of these receptors remain unknown. The material was unstimulated CD8+ T cells sorted from spleen or lymph node cells, obtained before intestinal transplant. These receptors all come from a human donor who received an intestinal transplant.

V is TRBV6-4 and J is TRBJ2-5, with 10 bases that match TRBD1. Trimming removed 2 bases from V and 2 bases from J; junction bases left unmatched: 20. This CDR3 has 21 residues. Germline values: CDR1 MRHNA, CDR2 SNTAGT. Here the CDR3 reads CASSDPEPWGQGSRGQETQYF. In nucleotides, the CDR3 is TGTGCCAGCAGTGACCCCGAACCGTGGGGACAGGGGAGTAGAGGGCAAGAGACCCAGTACTTC.

This chain uses TRBV19 with TRBJ2-7, with D hard to call. CDR1 is LNHDA and CDR2 is SQIVND in the germline V gene (reference sequence). The CDR3 runs 14 residues. Trimming took off 7 bases at V and 0 bases at J, with 13 bases between the two ends. The CDR3 loop reads CASTPATNSYEQYF. In DNA, the CDR3 is TGTGCCAGTACCCCCGCGACAAACTCCTACGAGCAGTACTTC.

The CDR3 protein is CASSLTGGGEKLFF. CDR3 nucleotides: TGTGCCAGCAGTCTTACAGGGGGCGGGGAAAAACTGTTTTTT. The chain couples TRBV2 to TRBJ1-4; 9 bases fit TRBD1. J gave up 8 bases and V 5 bases, and 6 bases lay outside the gene matches. CDR1 is SNHLY, CDR2 FYNNEI, per germline. The CDR3 is made up of 14 amino acids.

The chain links TRBV9 to TRBJ2-1, with D tentatively TRBD1 (6 bases). V dropped 1 base and J dropped 1 base, with 9 bases sitting between them. From germline, CDR1 is SGDLS and CDR2 YYNGEE. The CDR3 spans 15 residues. In nucleotides, the CDR3 is TGTGCCAGCAGCGTATCCAGGGGATCCTACAATGAGCAGTTCTTC. Its translation: CASSVSRGSYNEQFF.

This chain uses TRBV10-3 with TRBJ2-3, with D tentatively TRBD1 (6 bases). Germline V lookup: CDR1 ENHRY, CDR2 SYGVKD. V shed 2 bases and J shed 3 bases, with 12 bases lying between them. CDR3 length: 15 amino acids. The DNA for the CDR3 is TGTGCCATCAGTGAGCCTTACAGGGTTACAGATACGCAGTATTTT. This encodes CAISEPYRVTDTQYF.

This rearrangement joins TRBV4-3 to TRBJ1-1; weak D call: TRBD1 (5 bases). CDR1 is LGHNA and CDR2 is YSLEER in the germline V gene. V dropped 6 bases and J dropped 1 base, with 9 bases sitting between them. The CDR3 has 13 amino acids. The CDR3 sequence is CASSSTGNTEAFF. CDR3 DNA: TGCGCCAGCAGTTCAACAGGGAACACTGAAGCTTTCTTT.

The CDR3: CASSLGGDLEQYF. The DNA of the CDR3 is TGTGCCAGCAGCTTAGGGGGGGACCTCGAGCAGTACTTC. The chain employs TRBV7-2 and TRBJ2-7; D perhaps matches TRBD2 (6 bases). V lost 1 base and J lost 6, with 10 bases in between. Per germline, CDR1 SGHTA and CDR2 FQGNSA. This CDR3 has 13 amino acids.

The rearrangement links TRBV10-3 to TRBJ1-2; D may be TRBD1 (6 bases). Germline values: CDR1 ENHRY, CDR2 SYGVKD. CDR3 length: 15 residues. V was clipped by 0 bases and J by 4 bases, with 12 bases between them. The CDR3 loop is CAISESGGAGYGYTF. In DNA, the CDR3 is TGTGCCATCAGTGAGTCGGGGGGGGCTGGCTATGGCTACACCTTC.

This chain links TRBV5-6 with TRBJ1-2; 11 nucleotides match TRBD1. The germline CDR1 and CDR2 sequences are SGHDT and YYEEEE. CDR3 length: 14 amino acids. V shed 4 bases and J 3 bases; nucleotides not matched to a gene: 2. The CDR3 reads CASSMGQGDYGYTF. The CDR3 region has the DNA TGTGCCAGCAGCATGGGACAGGGGGACTATGGCTACACCTTC.

The V gene is TRBV7-9, the J gene TRBJ2-3, with 9 positions matching TRBD2. This CDR3 contains 16 residues. Germline CDR1 SEHNR, CDR2 FQNEAQ (reference sequence). V dropped 4 bases and J dropped 2; count of bases not matched to a gene: 7. The CDR3 region is CASSWVPSGITDTQYF. Written as DNA, the CDR3 is TGTGCCAGCAGCTGGGTTCCTAGCGGGATCACAGATACGCAGTATTTT. The variable domain in full, with the rest retrieved from reference TRBV7-9 and TRBJ2-3, is DTGVSQNPRHKITKRGQNVTFRCDPISEHNRLYWYRQTLGQGPEFLTYFQNEAQLEKSRLLSDRFSAERPKGSFSTLEIQRTEQGDSAMYLCASSWVPSGITDTQYFGPGTRLTVL.

The chain is built from TRBV27 and TRBJ1-5; a possible D gene is TRBD1 (6 bases). Germline lookup yields CDR1 MNHEY and CDR2 SMNVEV (reference sequence). Deletions cut 6 bases from V and 5 bases from J, with 14 bases between. The length of the CDR3 is 14 residues. The CDR3 coding sequence is TGTGCCAGCAGCCAACAGGGCCCGTATCAGCCCCAGCATTTT. It specifies CASSQQGPYQPQHF.

The chain couples TRBV21-1 to TRBJ2-7; TRBD2, the table's D call, was not compared with the DNA. TRBV21-1 is tagged as a pseudogene. This CDR3 region has 18 residues. This CDR3 reads CASSKLRLAGDFAYEQYF. The DNA for the CDR3 is TGTGCCAGCAGCAAATTAAGGCTAGCGGGAGATTTCGCCTACGAGCAGTACTTC.

The V gene is TRBV5-1, the J gene TRBJ2-1; the D is unclear. This CDR3 has 17 residues. Trimming stripped 0 bases from V and 1 base from J, with 14 bases between. Germline loops: CDR1 SGHRS, CDR2 YFSETQ. The chain's CDR3 is CASSLVVSGSSYNEQFF. For the CDR3, the DNA is TGCGCCAGCAGCTTGGTAGTCTCCGGGTCGTCCTACAATGAGCAGTTCTTC.

The chain uses TRBV7-2 and TRBJ2-1, with TRBD2 matching 15 bases. CDR3 size: 15 residues. With 7 bases clipped from V and 7 bases from J, the junction kept 5 bases outside the gene matches. Germline V gene sequence: CDR1 SGHTA, CDR2 FQGNSA. As DNA, the CDR3 is TGTGCCAGCACCCGGACTAGCGGGGGGGGGAATGAGCAGTTCTTC. Its translation: CASTRTSGGGNEQFF.

The chain employs TRBV10-1 and TRBJ1-1; 7 nucleotides match TRBD1. The length of the CDR3 is 15 residues. Looked up from germline, CDR1 is WNHNN and CDR2 is SYGVQD (reference sequence). V dropped 4 bases and J dropped 1; count of bases not matched to a gene: 6. CDR3 nucleotide sequence: TGCGCCAGCAGTGCGAGGACAGGACCGAACACTGAAGCTTTCTTT. Protein: CASSARTGPNTEAFF.

The rearrangement uses TRBV28 and TRBJ2-1, with 7 bases lining up with TRBD1. Unmatched junction bases numbered 11, after V lost 6 bases and J lost 9 bases. CDR1 MDHEN and CDR2 SYDVKM come from the germline V gene. The CDR3 loop spans 14 amino acids. This CDR3 reads CASRDGQVDVEQFF. The CDR3 DNA is TGTGCCAGCAGAGATGGACAGGTTGACGTTGAGCAGTTCTTC. The full variable domain, completed using reference TRBV28 and TRBJ2-1, is DVKVTQSSRYLVKRTGEKVFLECVQDMDHENMFWYRQDPGLGLRLIYFSYDVKMKEKGDIPEGYSVSREKKERFSLILESASTNQTSMYLCASRDGQVDVEQFFGPGTRLTVL.

The V and J genes are TRBV7-9 and TRBJ1-5; no reliable D call. Trimming cost V 2 bases and J 5 bases, with 16 bases left between them. Looked up from germline, CDR1 is SEHNR and CDR2 is FQNEAQ (reference sequence). The CDR3 is made up of 16 amino acids. The CDR3 DNA follows: TGTGCCAGCAGCTTAACCCGGTTGGGCAGGCATCAGCCCCAGCATTTT. Translating gives CASSLTRLGRHQPQHF. The whole variable domain, filled in from reference TRBV7-9 and TRBJ1-5, reads DTGVSQNPRHKITKRGQNVTFRCDPISEHNRLYWYRQTLGQGPEFLTYFQNEAQLEKSRLLSDRFSAERPKGSFSTLEIQRTEQGDSAMYLCASSLTRLGRHQPQHFGDGTRLSIL.

The rearrangement uses TRBV15 and TRBJ1-5; the D is unclear. V gave up 3 bases and J gave up 7 bases, with 10 bases separating them. CDR3 length equals 13 residues. Germline assignment: CDR1 LNHNV and CDR2 YYDKDF (reference sequence). This CDR3 reads CATSRSSAQPQHF. The CDR3 DNA reads TGTGCCACCAGCAGGAGTAGCGCCCAGCCCCAGCATTTT.

This chain uses TRBV9 with TRBJ2-7; 8 nucleotides line up with TRBD1. CDR3 size: 16 residues. The V segment lost 4 bases and the J segment 0 bases; nucleotides outside the gene matches: 9. Germline lookup yields CDR1 SGDLS and CDR2 YYNGEE. The CDR3 DNA is TGTGCCAGCAGCCCTGGGACAGGAGGGGCCTCCTACGAGCAGTACTTC. Protein product: CASSPGTGGASYEQYF.

The V gene is TRBV6-5, the J gene TRBJ2-3; D uncertain. Germline V gene data show CDR1 as MNHEY and CDR2 as SVGAGI. This CDR3 comprises 13 residues. The V and J ends lost 5 bases and 0 bases respectively, with 6 bases between them. The CDR3 reads CASSLRSTDTQYF. In DNA, the CDR3 is TGTGCCAGCAGTCTCAGGAGCACAGATACGCAGTATTTT.

This chain links TRBV15 with TRBJ2-4, with D possibly being TRBD2 (6 bases). Trimming stripped 3 bases from V and 0 bases from J, with 12 bases between. Germline CDR1 and CDR2: LNHNV and YYDKDF (reference sequence). The CDR3 contains 16 residues. Written as DNA, the CDR3 is TGTGCCACCAGCAGGCGAACGGGACTAGCCAAAAACATTCAGTACTTC. It translates to CATSRRTGLAKNIQYF.

This sequence joins TRBV28 and TRBJ2-7; D possibly corresponds to TRBD1 (6 bases). The CDR3 has 13 residues. The germline V gene encodes CDR1 MDHEN and CDR2 SYDVKM. V dropped 3 bases and J dropped 0 bases, with 6 bases sitting between them. The CDR3 is CASSLDSSYEQYF. The DNA for the CDR3 is TGTGCCAGCAGTTTGGACAGCTCCTACGAGCAGTACTTC.

The chain joins TRBV19 to TRBJ1-2; D remains unclear. This CDR3 region has 14 residues. Germline CDR1 and CDR2: LNHDA and SQIVND (reference sequence). Between the trimmed V and J ends, which lost 1 base and 5 bases, there was a span of 11 bases. DNA for the CDR3: TGTGCCAGTAGTATAGGTGGAGGGAGATATGGCTACACCTTC. Protein sequence: CASSIGGGRYGYTF.

The chain employs TRBV28 and TRBJ1-5, with a tentative D call TRBD1 (6 bases). Germline CDR1 and CDR2: MDHEN and SYDVKM. This CDR3 is 17 amino acids long. With 1 base removed from V and 9 bases from J, the gap between germline ends came to 22 bases. Here the CDR3 DNA reads TGTGCCAGCAGTTTATCCCTCGGGCAGGGGAAAGCAATGCCCCAGCATTTT. The encoded protein is CASSLSLGQGKAMPQHF.

The gene calls are TRBV6-6 and TRBJ2-1, with D possibly matching TRBD1 (6 bases). Germline V CDR1 and CDR2: MNHNY, SVGAGI (reference sequence). V was pared by 8 bases and J by 7 bases, with 12 bases between. CDR3 length equals 12 residues. CDR3 residues: CASEQGTNEQFF. The CDR3 nucleotides are TGTGCCAGCGAACAGGGTACGAATGAGCAGTTCTTC.

This chain connects TRBV28 to TRBJ1-4; the D is unclear. Germline loops: CDR1 MDHEN, CDR2 SYDVKM. Deletions cut 2 bases from V and 8 bases from J, with 15 bases between. The CDR3 is 15 residues long. The CDR3 loop reads CASSLRWTGVEKLFF. In DNA, the CDR3 is TGTGCCAGCAGTTTAAGATGGACCGGGGTCGAAAAACTGTTTTTT.

The J gene is TRBJ2-1, the V gene TRBV4-1; TRBD2 aligns across 8 bases. Per germline, CDR1 MGHRA and CDR2 YSYEKL. The CDR3 has 15 residues. With V trimmed by 2 bases and J by 2 bases, 2 bases remained unmatched. In nucleotides, the CDR3 is TGCGCCAGCAGCCAAACAGCGGGGGCCTACAATGAGCAGTTCTTC. Translated, it gives CASSQTAGAYNEQFF.